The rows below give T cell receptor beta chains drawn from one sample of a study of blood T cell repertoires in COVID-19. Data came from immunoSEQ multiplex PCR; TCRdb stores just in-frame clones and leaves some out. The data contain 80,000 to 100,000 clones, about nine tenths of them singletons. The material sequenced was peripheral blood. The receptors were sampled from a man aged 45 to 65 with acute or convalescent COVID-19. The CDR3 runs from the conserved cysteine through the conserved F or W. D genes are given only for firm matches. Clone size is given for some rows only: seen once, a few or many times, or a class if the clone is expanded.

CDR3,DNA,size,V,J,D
CASSLGTGGIYGYTF,TGTGCCAGCAGCTTGGGGACAGGGGGGATCTATGGCTACACCTTC,-,TRBV5-6,TRBJ1-2,TRBD1
CASSESSNHITEAFF,TGCGCCAGCAGTGAGTCGAGTAATCATATCACTGAAGCTTTCTTT,-,TRBV10-1,TRBJ1-1,-
CASSFYGTVIDEKLFF,TGTGCCAGCAGCTTTTACGGGACAGTGATAGATGAAAAACTGTTTTTT,-,TRBV5-5,TRBJ1-4,TRBD1
CASLPSGGMSTEAFF,TGTGCCAGCCTCCCTTCGGGGGGAATGAGCACTGAAGCTTTCTTT,-,TRBV3-1/TRBV3-2,TRBJ1-1,-
CASSLGTPGQGAANYGYTF,TGTGCCAGCAGTTTAGGGACTCCGGGACAGGGGGCCGCGAACTATGGCTACACCTTC,once,TRBV27,TRBJ1-2,TRBD1
CASYIGGSGTIYF,TGTGCCAGCTACATAGGAGGGAGTGGCACCATATATTTT,-,TRBV12-3/TRBV12-4,TRBJ1-3,-
CAWSVRGPYEQYF,TGTGCCTGGAGTGTACGAGGGCCCTACGAGCAGTACTTC,-,TRBV30,TRBJ2-7,-
CASSFETGGLTEAFF,TGTGCCAGCAGTTTCGAGACAGGGGGCTTGACTGAAGCTTTCTTT,-,TRBV6-5,TRBJ1-1,TRBD1
CASSPAGGLSYEQYF,TGTGCCAGCAGTCCAGCGGGAGGCCTTTCCTACGAGCAGTACTTC,few,TRBV27,TRBJ2-7,TRBD2
CASSRGQGNQPQHF,TGTGCCAGCAGTAGGGGACAGGGCAATCAGCCCCAGCATTTT,-,TRBV6-5,TRBJ1-5,TRBD1
CASSLTGSGEKLFF,TGCGCCAGCAGTCTTACAGGGAGTGGTGAAAAACTGTTTTTT,-,TRBV5-1,TRBJ1-4,-
CASSSFFTEIYGYTF,TGTGCCAGCAGCTCATTTTTCACAGAGATCTATGGCTACACCTTC,-,TRBV7-9,TRBJ1-2,-
CASSDHPAGELFF,TGCGCCAGCAGTGACCACCCAGCCGGGGAGCTGTTTTTT,-,TRBV10-1,TRBJ2-2,-
CASSVTGQGAYGYTF,TGTGCCAGCAGCGTGACCGGACAGGGGGCATATGGCTACACCTTC,-,TRBV9,TRBJ1-2,TRBD1
CATSRGTGNQPQHF,TGTGCCACCAGTCGGGGGACTGGGAATCAGCCCCAGCATTTT,-,TRBV24-1,TRBJ1-5,-
CASSPTQGVEQYF,TGTGCCAGCTCTCCGACACAGGGGGTCGAGCAGTACTTC,-,TRBV18,TRBJ2-7,TRBD1
CATQRDPTSTEQFF,TGTGCCACCCAACGGGATCCTACTTCGACTGAGCAGTTCTTC,-,TRBV7-2,TRBJ2-1,-
CASRRTVSGNTIYF,TGTGCCAGCAGGAGGACAGTTTCGGGAAACACCATATATTTT,once,TRBV6-5,TRBJ1-3,-
CASSPAGAQGEQYF,TGTGCCAGCTCACCAGCGGGGGCTCAGGGCGAGCAGTACTTC,few,TRBV18,TRBJ2-7,-
CASSTIDTLYEQYF,TGTGCCAGTAGTACGATTGACACCCTCTACGAGCAGTACTTC,-,TRBV19,TRBJ2-7,-
CASSSGGDGYTF,TGTGCCAGCAGTTCTGGGGGCGATGGCTACACCTTC,-,TRBV28,TRBJ1-2,-
CASSPMEGNYGYTF,TGTGCCAGCTCACCGATGGAGGGAAACTATGGCTACACCTTC,-,TRBV18,TRBJ1-2,-
CATSEPGQGTDTQYF,TGTGCCACCAGTGAACCCGGACAGGGCACAGATACGCAGTATTTT,-,TRBV24-1,TRBJ2-3,TRBD1
CASSLGQGLNYGYTF,TGTGCCAGCAGCCTTGGACAGGGCCTTAACTATGGCTACACCTTC,-,TRBV3-1/TRBV3-2,TRBJ1-2,TRBD1
CASSVGLSTDTQYF,TGTGCCAGCAGCGTGGGACTGAGCACAGATACGCAGTATTTT,-,TRBV6-5,TRBJ2-3,-
CASGLSGQGLSLFF,TGCGCCAGCGGCCTGAGTGGACAGGGTTTATCGCTGTTTTTT,-,TRBV4-1,TRBJ1-4,TRBD1
CASRYPTGKAFF,TGTGCAAGTCGCTACCCAACGGGAAAAGCTTTCTTT,-,TRBV12-2,TRBJ1-1,-
CASSFGGNTEAFF,TGCGCCAGCAGCTTTGGGGGCAACACTGAAGCTTTCTTT,-,TRBV5-1,TRBJ1-1,-